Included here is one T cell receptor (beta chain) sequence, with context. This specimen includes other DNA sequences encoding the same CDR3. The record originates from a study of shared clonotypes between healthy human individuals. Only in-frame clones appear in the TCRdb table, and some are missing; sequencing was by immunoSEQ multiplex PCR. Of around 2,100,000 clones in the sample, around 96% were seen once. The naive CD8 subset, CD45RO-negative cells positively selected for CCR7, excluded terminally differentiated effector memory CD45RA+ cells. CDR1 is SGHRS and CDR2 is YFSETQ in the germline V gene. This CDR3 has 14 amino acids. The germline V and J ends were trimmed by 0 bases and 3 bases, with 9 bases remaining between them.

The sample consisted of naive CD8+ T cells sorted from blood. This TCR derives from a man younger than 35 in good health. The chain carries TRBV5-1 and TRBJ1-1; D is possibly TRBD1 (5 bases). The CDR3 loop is CASSLVGGDTEAFF. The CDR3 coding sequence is TGCGCCAGCAGCTTGGTTGGGGGAGACACTGAAGCTTTCTTT.